Described below is a single T cell receptor beta chain sequence and its context. Its antigen remains unidentified. Germline CDR1 reads MNHEY; CDR2 reads SMNVEV (reference sequence). V gave up 4 bases and J gave up 0 bases, with 19 bases separating them. This CDR3 spans 17 amino acids. This entry comes from a study of cytomegalovirus exposure and HLA in healthy donors. Study summary: Among the 300 to 400 donors who were genotyped, 81% fell in the genetic ancestry cluster that is associated with self-reported Caucasian donors. Study-level findings and limits: The availability of immune exposure information extended only to CMV serostatus. Some V segments, TRBV6-2 and TRBV6-3 among them, were indistinguishable and were therefore excluded. Rarity characterized most TCR sequences, yet some public TCRs appeared in many donors.

A multiplex PCR was run with 60 Vbeta primers and 13 Jbeta primers. Assay: immunoSEQ multiplex PCR; the TCRdb copy retains only in-frame clones and omits some. The sample records approximately 140,000 clones, more than 75% being singletons. Sequenced material: PBMCs. The chain recombines TRBV27 with TRBJ2-7; the D gene is possibly TRBD2 (7 bases). The sequence was obtained from a human donor in good health. CDR3 in amino acids: CASSSWGGGTSSYEQYF. The DNA for the CDR3 is TGTGCCAGCAGTTCGTGGGGCGGGGGCACGAGCTCCTACGAGCAGTACTTC.